This T cell receptor beta chain originates from a study of OX40 agonist ivuxolimab in advanced cancers. Sequencing used immunoSEQ multiplex PCR; TCRdb keeps in-frame clones, though not all of them. The table has over 40,000 clones, about 88% seen once. Deletions cut 0 bases from V and 12 bases from J, with 17 bases between. CDR3 length: 15 amino acids. CDR1 is MGHRA, CDR2 YSYEKL, per germline. This material consisted of CD4+ or CD8+ T cells sorted from blood, taken in a trial of the OX40 agonist ivuxolimab. V and J are TRBV4-1 and TRBJ1-4, with a weak D call TRBD1 (5 bases). This clonotype was sampled from an adult with an advanced solid tumor such as melanoma, head and neck, liver or kidney cancer. Here the CDR3 DNA reads TGCGCCAGCAGCCAAGAGGAGGGACGGACGATGGAACTGTTTTTT. This codes for CASSQEEGRTMELFF.